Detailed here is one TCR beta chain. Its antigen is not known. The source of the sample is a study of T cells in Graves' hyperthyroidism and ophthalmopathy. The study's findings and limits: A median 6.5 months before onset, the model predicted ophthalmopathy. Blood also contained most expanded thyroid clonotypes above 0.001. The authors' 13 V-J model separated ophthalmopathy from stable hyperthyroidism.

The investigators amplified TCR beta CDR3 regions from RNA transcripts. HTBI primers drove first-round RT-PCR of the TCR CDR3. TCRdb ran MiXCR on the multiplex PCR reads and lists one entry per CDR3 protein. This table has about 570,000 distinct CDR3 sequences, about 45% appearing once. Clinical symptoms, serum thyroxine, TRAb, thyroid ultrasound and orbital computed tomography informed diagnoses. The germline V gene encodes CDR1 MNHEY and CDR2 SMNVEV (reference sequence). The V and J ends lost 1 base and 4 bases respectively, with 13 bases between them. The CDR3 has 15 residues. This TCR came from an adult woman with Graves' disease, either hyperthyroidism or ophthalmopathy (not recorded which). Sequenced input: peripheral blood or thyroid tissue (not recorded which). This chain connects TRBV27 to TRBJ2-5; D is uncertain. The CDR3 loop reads CASSLLPLDRETQYF. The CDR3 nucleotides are TGTGCCAGCAGTTTATTACCCCTAGACCGAGAGACCCAGTACTTC.